A selection of T cell receptor beta chains follows, all from one sample in a study of blood T cells in healthy people across ages. From the 5' RACE reads, TCRdb called clonotypes with MiXCR, one entry per CDR3 protein. Altogether about 900,000 distinct CDR3 sequences are present, 48% being singletons, with the ten largest covering about an eighth. Source material: blood. The receptors come from a man aged 30 to 45 in good health. CDR3s include the opening cysteine and the closing phenylalanine or tryptophan. A D gene is named only where the DNA matches it firmly. Size values are once, few and many counts, or a class for expanded clones, and some rows have none.

size | D | J | V | DNA | CDR3
- | - | TRBJ1-4 | TRBV7-9 | TGTGCCAGCAGAGGAGTTTCAGCGGATGAAAAACTGTTTTTT | CASRGVSADEKLFF
- | - | TRBJ2-1 | TRBV4-2 | TGTGCCAGCAGCGGGGAGGACGGCCGCAATGAGCAGTTCTTC | CASSGEDGRNEQFF
- | - | TRBJ2-1 | TRBV7-9 | TGTGCCAGCAGCTTATCGATAGGGGTAGGGAATGAGCAGTTCTTC | CASSLSIGVGNEQFF
- | - | TRBJ1-5 | TRBV12-3/TRBV12-4 | TGTGCCAGCAGTTGCAGGGAGAATCAGCCCCAGCATTTT | CASSCRENQPQHF
- | TRBD2 | TRBJ2-7 | TRBV20-1 | TGCAGTGCTAGAGAACTAGCGGGGGATAACTACGAGCAGTACTTC | CSARELAGDNYEQYF
many | TRBD1 | TRBJ1-5 | TRBV28 | TGTGCCAGCAGTTTGTACAGGGGTAGCAATCAGCCCCAGCATTTT | CASSLYRGSNQPQHF
- | TRBD1 | TRBJ2-1 | TRBV6-1 | TGTGCCAGCGGAATAACGGGACAGGCATACAATGAGCAGTTCTTC | CASGITGQAYNEQFF
few | TRBD1 | TRBJ1-2 | TRBV6-5 | TGTGCCAGCAGTCCGGACAGGGGGACGTATGGCTACACCTTC | CASSPDRGTYGYTF
- | TRBD2 | TRBJ2-7 | TRBV20-1 | TGCAGTGCTAGACCCGATAGCGGGGGGGTGGTCGAGCAGTACTTC | CSARPDSGGVVEQYF
- | - | TRBJ2-7 | TRBV15 | TGTGCCACCAGCAGAGATAGGGGCAGAACCTACGAGCAGTACTTC | CATSRDRGRTYEQYF
- | TRBD2 | TRBJ2-1 | TRBV11-2 | TGTGCCAGCAGCTTAAGCGGGGCTAGGAATGAGCAGTTCTTC | CASSLSGARNEQFF
- | - | TRBJ2-3 | TRBV4-3 | TGCGCCAGCAGCCAGCGGGCGGGCAGGAGGACAGATACGCAGTATTTT | CASSQRAGRRTDTQYF
- | TRBD1 | TRBJ1-5 | TRBV19 | TGTGCCAGTAAGGACAGGGGCAATCAGCCCCAGCATTTT | CASKDRGNQPQHF
once | - | TRBJ2-5 | TRBV3-1 | TGTGCCAGCAGCCACCCCCGCGGGGTGGAGACCCAGTACTTC | CASSHPRGVETQYF
- | TRBD1 | TRBJ1-1 | TRBV29-1 | TGCAGCGTCGAGTCGGACAGGGGCAGCACTGAAGCTTTCTTT | CSVESDRGSTEAFF
- | - | TRBJ2-7 | TRBV20-1 | TGCAGTGTACACCGGGACGCCTACGAGCAGTACTTC | CSVHRDAYEQYF
few | - | TRBJ2-3 | TRBV10-3 | TGTGCCATCAGCCAGGGCACAGATACGCAGTATTTT | CAISQGTDTQYF
- | - | TRBJ1-4 | TRBV10-3 | TGTGCCAGTCGGGACGGGAATGAAAAACTGTTTTTT | CASRDGNEKLFF
- | - | TRBJ2-7 | TRBV30 | TGTGCCTGGAGCGTTACCTACGAGCAGTACTTC | CAWSVTYEQYF
- | - | TRBJ2-7 | TRBV28 | TGTGCCAGCAGTTTCCGGGACCGAGGCCTGGAGCAGTACTTC | CASSFRDRGLEQYF
- | - | TRBJ2-3 | TRBV20-1 | TGCAGTGCTAGTTCAGGGCTGGGCACAGATACGCAGTATTTT | CSASSGLGTDTQYF
- | - | TRBJ1-2 | TRBV4-3 | TGCGCCAGCAGCCAAGGTGGGGCAACGACGGGCGGCTACACCTTC | CASSQGGATTGGYTF
- | TRBD1 | TRBJ2-5 | TRBV4-2 | TGTGCCAGCAGTGACAGGGCAGGAGAGACCCAGTACTTC | CASSDRAGETQYF
- | TRBD2 | TRBJ2-3 | TRBV20-1 | TGCAGTGCTAGGAGGAGCGGGGGGTTAGATACGCAGTATTTT | CSARRSGGLDTQYF
few | - | TRBJ2-2 | TRBV27 | TGTGCCAGCAGTTTGGGCTACAAGAACACCGGGGAGCTGTTTTTT | CASSLGYKNTGELFF
- | - | TRBJ2-1 | TRBV4-3 | TGCGCCAGTAGCCAAGATGGAGAGGGCTCTGAGCAGTTCTTC | CASSQDGEGSEQFF
- | TRBD2 | TRBJ2-7 | TRBV7-9 | TGTGCCAGCAGCTTTCCCTGGCGGGGGGGAATAACCCACAATGAGCAGTACTTC | CASSFPWRGGITHNEQYF
few | - | TRBJ2-3 | TRBV7-2 | TGTGCCAGCAGCTTTATCGTACGGGGCACAGATACGCAGTATTTT | CASSFIVRGTDTQYF
- | - | TRBJ2-7 | TRBV21-1 | TGTGCCAGCAGCTGGGATATGCAGGAACGCTACGAGCAGTACTTC | CASSWDMQERYEQYF
few | TRBD1 | TRBJ2-3 | TRBV24-1 | TGTGCCACCAGTGACCTACAGGGGACCCTCGGCACAGATACGCAGTATTTT | CATSDLQGTLGTDTQYF
few | TRBD1 | TRBJ2-5 | TRBV27 | TGTGCCAGCAGTCAACCGGACAGGGGCCAAGAGACCCAGTACTTC | CASSQPDRGQETQYF
- | - | TRBJ2-5 | TRBV6-2/TRBV6-3 | TGTGCCAGCAGCAATGGGCAGGGACTCTACGATGAGCAGTACTTC | CASSNGQGLYDEQYF
- | - | TRBJ2-7 | TRBV9 | TGTGCCAGCAGCGCCCTTTCGGCAGGGAGAAACGAGCAGTACTTC | CASSALSAGRNEQYF
many | TRBD1 | TRBJ1-2 | TRBV7-2 | TGTGCCAGCAGCCTTCGACAGGGGGCCTCTCATGGCTACACCTTC | CASSLRQGASHGYTF
- | - | TRBJ2-7 | TRBV28 | TGTGCCAGCAGTACTCTTGAGTTTCTCGAGCAGTACTTC | CASSTLEFLEQYF
few | TRBD1 | TRBJ2-1 | TRBV5-1 | TGCGCCAGCAGCGGTGGACAGGGGGTATACTACAATGAGCAGTTCTTC | CASSGGQGVYYNEQFF
- | - | TRBJ2-7 | TRBV21-1 | TGTGCCAGCAGCCCTAAGGGTCGGGACAGGGCCCCCTACGAGCAGTACTTC | CASSPKGRDRAPYEQYF
- | - | TRBJ1-2 | TRBV6-1 | TGTGCCAGCACCGTGGGGAAGCAACCTAACTATGGCTACACCTTC | CASTVGKQPNYGYTF
- | - | TRBJ2-7 | TRBV4-1 | TGCGCCAGCAGCCACGGGCGGGCCCCAAGCAATGAGCAGTACTTC | CASSHGRAPSNEQYF
few | - | TRBJ2-1 | TRBV20-1 | TGCAGTGCTAGAGTTAGGGGCAGAGCCAATGAGCAGTTCTTC | CSARVRGRANEQFF
many | TRBD2 | TRBJ2-4 | TRBV2 | TGTGCCAGCAGTGCGACTAGCGTGATGTACTTC | CASSATSVMYF
- | - | TRBJ2-7 | TRBV7-8 | TGTGCCAGCAGCGTAGGCAGGGAGGACGACGAGCAGTACTTC | CASSVGREDDEQYF
- | - | TRBJ2-7 | TRBV5-1 | TGCGCCAGCAGCTTCCGCGGAGGAGTCTCCTACGAGCAGTACTTC | CASSFRGGVSYEQYF
- | TRBD2 | TRBJ2-7 | TRBV20-1 | TGCAGTGCCCCCTCAGCGGGGGGCCGCTCCTACGAGCAGTACTTC | CSAPSAGGRSYEQYF
- | - | TRBJ1-5 | TRBV28 | TGTGCCAGCAGTTTACAGGGGCCTCAGCCCCAGCATTTT | CASSLQGPQPQHF
once | - | TRBJ2-1 | TRBV12-3/TRBV12-4 | TGTGCCGGCAGTTGGGTGGCAGAGACCCAGTTCTTC | CAGSWVAETQFF
few | TRBD1 | TRBJ2-7 | TRBV27 | TGTGCCAGCAGTTTAACGACAGGGGTCTACGAGCAGTACTTC | CASSLTTGVYEQYF
- | TRBD2 | TRBJ2-7 | TRBV7-2 | TGTGCCAGCAGCTTCGCGGGGGGCTCCTACGAGCAGTACTTC | CASSFAGGSYEQYF
- | - | TRBJ2-3 | TRBV12-3/TRBV12-4 | TGTGCCAGCGGGCCGGAGGGAAGATTTGGCACAGATACGCAGTATTTT | CASGPEGRFGTDTQYF
- | - | TRBJ2-2 | TRBV10-3 | TGTGCCACCCAGCGTCCTGGGCAGGGGATCGGGGAGCTGTTTTTT | CATQRPGQGIGELFF
many | TRBD2 | TRBJ2-3 | TRBV12-3/TRBV12-4 | TGTGCCAGCACCCTGTCCGGGACTAGCGAAGATACGCAGTATTTT | CASTLSGTSEDTQYF